The clone carrying this T cell receptor beta chain was counted a few times. Its antigen is still unknown. The data were obtained in a study of cytomegalovirus exposure and HLA in healthy donors. Study-level findings and limits: Earlier results showed most TCR beta V segments being productive about 87% or about 30% of the time.

CDR1 and CDR2 (germline): SEHNR, FQNEAQ (reference sequence). The CDR3 runs to 16 residues. Trimming cost V 1 base and J 7 bases; bases outside gene matches: 10. PCR amplification relied on 60 Vbeta primers (plus 13 Jbeta primers). Method: immunoSEQ multiplex PCR; TCRdb's copy keeps in-frame clones and lacks some. The sample includes around 170,000 clones, 77% of them seen just once. The TCR originated in a man aged 18 to 29 in good health and CMV-seronegative. This sequence joins TRBV7-9 and TRBJ2-1; 7 bases are a match to TRBD1. Sequencing was performed on PBMCs. The CDR3 protein is CASSLDWTGRKNEQFF. The CDR3 DNA reads TGTGCCAGCAGCTTAGATTGGACAGGTAGAAAAAATGAGCAGTTCTTC.